The 18 T cell receptor beta chains below come from one sample, sequenced in a study of shared clonotypes between healthy human individuals. Only in-frame clones appear in the TCRdb table, and some are missing; sequencing was by immunoSEQ multiplex PCR. The data hold around 2,000,000 clones, with 90% to 95% observed a single time. Sample: naive CD4+ T cells sorted from blood. Subset indicated: CD45RA+ positively selected. These TCRs come from a man aged 18 to 30 in good health.

The V call is TRBV28, the J call TRBJ2-1, with D tentatively TRBD2 (5 bases). Germline assignment: CDR1 MDHEN and CDR2 SYDVKM. The CDR3 has 10 residues. Trimming shortened V by 4 bases and J by 12 bases, and 7 bases separated the two germline ends. The CDR3 DNA is TGTGCCAGCAGTTCGGCGGGGCAGTTCTTC. Translating it yields CASSSAGQFF.

The chain links TRBV28 to TRBJ2-7, with 8 bases that match TRBD1. The CDR3 totals 14 residues. Germline V gene sequence: CDR1 MDHEN, CDR2 SYDVKM. The V segment lost 5 bases and the J segment 1 base; nucleotides outside the gene matches: 4. The CDR3 nucleotides are TGTGCCAGCAGTCCCCGGACAGGGTCCTACGAGCAGTACTTC. Amino acids: CASSPRTGSYEQYF.

This chain joins TRBV5-1 and TRBJ2-5; either TRBD1 or TRBD2 may supply D (5 bases each). CDR1 is SGHRS, CDR2 YFSETQ, per germline. The V end lost 6 bases, the J end lost 1 base, and 13 bases lay between the germline ends. The CDR3 runs 14 residues. The CDR3 coding sequence is TGCGCCAGCACTCGGGGCCCCCTCCAAGAGACCCAGTACTTC. Translated: CASTRGPLQETQYF.

In DNA form, the CDR3 reads TGTGCCAGCAGTGAAGGGTGGGCAGGGCCGGATGGCTACACCTTC. Its protein product is CASSEGWAGPDGYTF. The chain has TRBV2 and TRBJ1-2; perhaps TRBD1 as D (5 bases). Looked up from germline, CDR1 is SNHLY and CDR2 is FYNNEI. CDR3 length: 15 residues. The V gene lost 1 base and the J gene lost 6 bases, with 15 bases spanning the gap.

This clone is a singleton in its sample. The chain is built from TRBV6-6 and TRBJ1-3; D may be TRBD1 (5 bases). The CDR3 length is 15 residues. Deletions cut 2 bases from V and 0 bases from J, with 8 bases between. Looked up from germline, CDR1 is MNHNY and CDR2 is SVGAGI (reference sequence). CDR3 sequence: CASSYGDHSGNTIYF. The CDR3 region has the DNA TGTGCCAGCAGTTACGGGGACCACTCTGGAAACACCATATATTTT.

This clone was seen a few times. V gene TRBV6-1 combines with J gene TRBJ1-6, with TRBD1 matching 7 bases. The CDR3 length is 15 residues. The germline gives CDR1 MNHNS, CDR2 SASEGT. V shed 2 bases and J 7 bases; nucleotides not matched to a gene: 5. CDR3 sequence reads: CASSESGTVNSPLHF. CDR3 coding DNA: TGTGCCAGCAGTGAATCCGGGACAGTAAATTCACCCCTCCACTTT.

This clone was found once. This rearrangement joins TRBV6-6 to TRBJ1-4, with D maybe TRBD1 (6 bases). Germline V gene data show CDR1 as MNHNY and CDR2 as SVGAGI (reference sequence). Trimming pared 4 bases from V and 0 bases from J, leaving 9 bases between. This CDR3 comprises 15 residues. CDR3 coding DNA: TGTGCCAGCAGTTTAACAGGGTCAACTAATGAAAAACTGTTTTTT. The encoded protein is CASSLTGSTNEKLFF.

CDR3 amino acids: CASSLVGPRGEQYF. CDR3 DNA sequence: TGCGCCAGCAGCTTGGTAGGGCCTCGGGGCGAGCAGTACTTC. The chain links TRBV5-1 to TRBJ2-7, with D tentatively TRBD2 (5 bases). The germline V gene encodes CDR1 SGHRS and CDR2 YFSETQ. The CDR3 totals 14 residues. Between the trimmed V and J ends, which lost 0 bases and 6 bases, there was a span of 13 bases.

The rearrangement links TRBV19 to TRBJ1-1; D gene ambiguous. Germline V gives CDR1 LNHDA, CDR2 SQIVND (reference sequence). This CDR3 contains 15 residues. V was shortened by 0 bases and J by 6 bases, with 14 bases between the two germline ends. The CDR3 sequence is CASSIEGLRGAEAFF. CDR3 sequence (DNA): TGTGCCAGTAGTATAGAGGGTCTACGGGGTGCTGAAGCTTTCTTT.

This chain uses TRBV7-2 with TRBJ1-5; weak D call: TRBD1 (5 bases). V was shortened by 1 base and J by 2 bases, with 12 bases between the two germline ends. CDR1 and CDR2 (germline): SGHTA, FQGNSA. The CDR3 loop spans 16 amino acids. As DNA, the CDR3 is TGTGCCAGCAGCTTAGGTACGGCACAGGGCAATCAGCCCCAGCATTTT. Translation: CASSLGTAQGNQPQHF.

The V and J genes are TRBV5-1 and TRBJ2-1; D may be TRBD1 (5 bases). V was cut by 0 bases and J by 5 bases, with 12 bases left in between. Per germline, CDR1 SGHRS and CDR2 YFSETQ. The CDR3 has 15 residues. CDR3 sequence reads: CASSLAPGPDNEQFF. DNA for the CDR3: TGCGCCAGCAGCTTGGCGCCAGGGCCTGACAATGAGCAGTTCTTC.

The chain uses TRBV18 and TRBJ1-5; D gene unclear. The CDR3 is 15 amino acids. Germline CDR1 KGHSH, CDR2 LQKENI. The germline V and J ends were trimmed by 3 bases and 4 bases, with 13 bases remaining between them. The CDR3 loop reads CASSPPEAANQPQHF. In DNA, the CDR3 is TGTGCCAGCTCACCGCCTGAGGCAGCAAATCAGCCCCAGCATTTT.

This rearrangement joins TRBV13 to TRBJ2-1; D remains ambiguous. The CDR3 spans 12 residues. The V gene lost 3 bases and the J gene lost 5 bases, with 5 bases spanning the gap. The germline gives CDR1 PRHDT, CDR2 FYEKMQ (reference sequence). CDR3 DNA sequence: TGTGCCAGCAGCTTCGGAGACAATGAGCAGTTCTTC. This sequence encodes CASSFGDNEQFF.

V and J are TRBV7-2 and TRBJ1-6; tentatively, D is TRBD1 (5 bases). Trimming pared 4 bases from V and 8 bases from J, leaving 15 bases between. The CDR3 has 15 residues. Germline CDR1 and CDR2: SGHTA and FQGNSA. The CDR3 DNA follows: TGTGCCAGCAGCTCCTTCGCCGGAGGGGATTCACCCCTCCACTTT. It is translated as CASSSFAGGDSPLHF.

This CDR3 reads CATSLDPSYEQYF. In nucleotides, the CDR3 is TGTGCCACCAGCCTGGATCCCTCCTACGAGCAGTACTTC. This chain joins TRBV15 and TRBJ2-7; no firm D call. Trimming shortened V by 5 bases and J by 0 bases, and 8 bases separated the two germline ends. There are 13 residues in the CDR3. Germline V gene data show CDR1 as LNHNV and CDR2 as YYDKDF (reference sequence). Filled out from reference TRBV15 and TRBJ2-7, the complete variable domain reads DAMVIQNPRYQVTQFGKPVTLSCSQTLNHNVMYWYQQKSSQAPKLLFHYYDKDFNNEADTPDNFQSRRPNTSFCFLDIRSPGLGDTAMYLCATSLDPSYEQYFGPGTRLTVT.

V and J are TRBV18 and TRBJ2-7, with D uncertain. Trimming took 6 bases from V and 3 from J, leaving 9 bases between them. Germline V gene lookup returns CDR1 KGHSH and CDR2 LQKENI. The length of the CDR3 is 12 residues. Here the CDR3 reads CASSSILYEQYF. The CDR3 DNA is TGTGCCAGCTCCTCTATCCTCTACGAGCAGTACTTC.

The V call is TRBV2, the J call TRBJ2-1, with 7 bases fitting TRBD1. The CDR3 is made up of 15 amino acids. The J segment lost 2 bases and the V segment lost 5 bases, leaving 6 bases of the junction unmatched. The germline gives CDR1 SNHLY, CDR2 FYNNEI. The CDR3 DNA reads as TGTGCCAGCAGTCCGTCCGACAGGGCCTACAATGAGCAGTTCTTC. Translation gives CASSPSDRAYNEQFF. Supplemented by reference TRBV2 and TRBJ2-1, the full variable domain reads EPEVTQTPSHQVTQMGQEVILRCVPISNHLYFYWYRQILGQKVEFLVSFYNNEISEKSEIFDDQFSVERPDGSNFTLKIRSTKLEDSAMYFCASSPSDRAYNEQFFGPGTRLTVL.

The chain carries TRBV6-1 and TRBJ1-1; 9 nucleotides align to TRBD1. With 5 bases clipped from V and 10 bases from J, the junction kept 14 bases outside the gene matches. The germline V gene encodes CDR1 MNHNS and CDR2 SASEGT. CDR3 length: 15 residues. The CDR3 reads CASSSDRGVLFRAFF. The DNA for the CDR3 is TGTGCCAGCAGTTCCGACAGGGGGGTTCTTTTTCGAGCTTTCTTT.